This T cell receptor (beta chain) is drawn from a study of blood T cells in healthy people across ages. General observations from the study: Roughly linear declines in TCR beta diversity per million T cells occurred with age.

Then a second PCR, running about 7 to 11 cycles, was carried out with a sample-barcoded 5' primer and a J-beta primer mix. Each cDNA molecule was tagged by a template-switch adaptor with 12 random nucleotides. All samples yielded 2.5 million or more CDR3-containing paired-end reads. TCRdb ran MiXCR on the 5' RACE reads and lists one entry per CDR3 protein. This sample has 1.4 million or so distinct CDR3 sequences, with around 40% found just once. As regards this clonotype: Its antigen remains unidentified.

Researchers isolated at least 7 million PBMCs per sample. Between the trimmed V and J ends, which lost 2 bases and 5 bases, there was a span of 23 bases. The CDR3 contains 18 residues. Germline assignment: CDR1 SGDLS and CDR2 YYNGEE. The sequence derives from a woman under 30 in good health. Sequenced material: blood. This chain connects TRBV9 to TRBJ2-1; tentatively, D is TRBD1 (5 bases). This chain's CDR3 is CASSVSGAVGKTDNEQFF. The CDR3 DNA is TGTGCCAGCAGCGTCAGTGGGGCAGTGGGTAAAACCGACAATGAGCAGTTCTTC.